This T cell receptor beta chain appears in the sequencing data of a study of Ad26.COV2.S vaccination and SARS-CoV-2 variants. On the study more broadly: Donor got 5x10^10 or 1x10^11 viral particles of Ad26.COV2.S. Study-wide results and limits: Participants given vaccine showed non-spike TCR breadth similar to that of placebo recipients.

Treatment defined: some 20 received Ad26.COV2.S at low or high dose, single or two shots; about five received placebo; per-sample allocation not given. Specimens were obtained on day 63 following the first vaccine or placebo injection. An adult donor aged 18-55 years was enrolled in Boston. With respect to this clone: Its antigen is unidentified.

The germline CDR1 and CDR2 sequences are SGDLS and YYNGEE. The CDR3 sequence is 14 residues long. The V gene end was trimmed by 3 bases and the J gene end by 4 bases; junction bases not matched to a gene: 5. Here immunoSEQ multiplex PCR was the method, and the copy in TCRdb shows in-frame clones only, minus some. The sample lists about 350,000 clones; 70% to 90% were seen once. The chain links TRBV9 to TRBJ2-5; TRBD1 aligns across 8 bases. The clonotype originates from a person aged 18 to 65 who received the Ad26.COV2.S COVID-19 vaccine or a placebo. The input for sequencing was peripheral blood, taken in a trial of Ad26.COV2.S vaccine versus placebo. This CDR3 reads CASSEQGGVETQYF. The CDR3 DNA reads as TGTGCCAGCAGCGAACAGGGGGGAGTAGAGACCCAGTACTTC.